This T cell receptor beta chain was captured by sequencing in a study of blood T cell repertoires in COVID-19. In terms of age and location, participants ranged from roughly 18 to 89 years and lived in fewer than 30 US areas. As handled by the study authors: Quantification of nucleated cells was approximated via reference gene primer amplification. Sequencing used immunoSEQ multiplex PCR; TCRdb keeps in-frame clones, though not all of them. The DNA was the basis for D and trimming; V, J and clone size are from that table. The sample has about 440,000 clones, about 90% seen once. Germline V CDR1 and CDR2: MDHEN, SYDVKM. The CDR3 sequence is 13 residues long. The V end lost 10 bases, the J end lost 6 bases, and 19 bases lay between the germline ends.

The specimen was PBMCs or T cells enriched from blood (not recorded which). V is TRBV28 and J is TRBJ2-7; D possibly corresponds to TRBD2 (7 bases). This TCR was recovered from a woman aged 18 to 35 with acute COVID-19. The CDR3 loop is CAIRGGGPPEQYF. The CDR3 nucleotides are TGTGCCATCCGAGGGGGAGGGCCTCCCGAGCAGTACTTC.